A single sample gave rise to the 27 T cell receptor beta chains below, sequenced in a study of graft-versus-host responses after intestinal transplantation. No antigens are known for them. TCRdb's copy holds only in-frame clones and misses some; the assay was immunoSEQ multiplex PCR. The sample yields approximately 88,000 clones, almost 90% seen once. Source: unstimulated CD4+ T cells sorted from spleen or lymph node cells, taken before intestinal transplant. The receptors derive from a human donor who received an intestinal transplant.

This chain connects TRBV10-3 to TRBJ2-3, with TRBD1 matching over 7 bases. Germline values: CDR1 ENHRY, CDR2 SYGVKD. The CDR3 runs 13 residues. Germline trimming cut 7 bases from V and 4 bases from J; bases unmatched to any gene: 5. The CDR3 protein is CAIKITGADTQYF. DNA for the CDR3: TGTGCCATCAAAATAACAGGGGCAGATACGCAGTATTTT.

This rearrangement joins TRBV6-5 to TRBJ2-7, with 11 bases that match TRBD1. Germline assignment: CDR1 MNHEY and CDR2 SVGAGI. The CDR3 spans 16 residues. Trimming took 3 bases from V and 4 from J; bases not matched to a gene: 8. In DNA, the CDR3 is TGTGCCAGCAGTTATTGGGTGGGACAGGGGGATTACGAGCAGTACTTC. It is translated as CASSYWVGQGDYEQYF.

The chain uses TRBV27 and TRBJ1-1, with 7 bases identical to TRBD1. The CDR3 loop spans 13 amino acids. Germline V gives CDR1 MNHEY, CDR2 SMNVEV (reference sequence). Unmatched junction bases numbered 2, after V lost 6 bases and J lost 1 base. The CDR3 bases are TGTGCCAGCAGAGGGGGCTGGAACACTGAAGCTTTCTTT. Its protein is CASRGGWNTEAFF.

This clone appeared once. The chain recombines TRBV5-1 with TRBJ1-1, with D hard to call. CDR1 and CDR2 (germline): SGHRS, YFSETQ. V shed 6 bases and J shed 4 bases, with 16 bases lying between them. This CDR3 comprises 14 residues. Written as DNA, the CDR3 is TGCGCCAGCACCTCAAGCGGGGAGGTCACTGAAGCTTTCTTT. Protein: CASTSSGEVTEAFF.

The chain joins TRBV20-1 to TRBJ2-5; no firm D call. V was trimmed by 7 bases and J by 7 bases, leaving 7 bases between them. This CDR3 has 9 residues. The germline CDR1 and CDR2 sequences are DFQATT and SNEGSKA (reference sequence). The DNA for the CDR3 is TGCAGTGGGTCGGGGACCCAGTACTTC. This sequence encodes CSGSGTQYF.

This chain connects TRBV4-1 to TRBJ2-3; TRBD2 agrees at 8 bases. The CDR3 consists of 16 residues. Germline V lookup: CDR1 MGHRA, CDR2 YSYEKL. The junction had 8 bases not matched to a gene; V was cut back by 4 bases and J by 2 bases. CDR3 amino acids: CASSLASGGDTDTQYF. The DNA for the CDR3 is TGCGCCAGCAGCCTCGCCTCGGGGGGGGACACAGATACGCAGTATTTT.

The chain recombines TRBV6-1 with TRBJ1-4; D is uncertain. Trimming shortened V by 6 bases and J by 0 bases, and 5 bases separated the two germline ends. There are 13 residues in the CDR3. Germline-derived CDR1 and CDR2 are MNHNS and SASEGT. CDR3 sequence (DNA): TGTGCCAGCAGCCGGGCAACTAATGAAAAACTGTTTTTT. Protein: CASSRATNEKLFF.

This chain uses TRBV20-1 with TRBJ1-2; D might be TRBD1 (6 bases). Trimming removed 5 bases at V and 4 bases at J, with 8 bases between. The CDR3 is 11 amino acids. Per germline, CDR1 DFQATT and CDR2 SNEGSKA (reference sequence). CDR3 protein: CSAPGAYGYTF. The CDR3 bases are TGCAGTGCTCCAGGGGCCTATGGCTACACCTTC.

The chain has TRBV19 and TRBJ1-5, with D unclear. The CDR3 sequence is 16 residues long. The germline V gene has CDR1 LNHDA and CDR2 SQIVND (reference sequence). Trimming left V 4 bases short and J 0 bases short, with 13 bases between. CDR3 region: CASSNHGLVSNQPQHF. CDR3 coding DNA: TGTGCCAGTAGTAACCACGGACTGGTTAGCAATCAGCCCCAGCATTTT.

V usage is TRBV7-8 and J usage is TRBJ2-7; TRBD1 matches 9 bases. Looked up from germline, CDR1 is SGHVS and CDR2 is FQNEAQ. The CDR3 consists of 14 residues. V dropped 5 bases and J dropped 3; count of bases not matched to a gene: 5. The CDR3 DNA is TGTGCCAGCAGCGTCCGGGACAGGGACTACGAGCAGTACTTC. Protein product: CASSVRDRDYEQYF.

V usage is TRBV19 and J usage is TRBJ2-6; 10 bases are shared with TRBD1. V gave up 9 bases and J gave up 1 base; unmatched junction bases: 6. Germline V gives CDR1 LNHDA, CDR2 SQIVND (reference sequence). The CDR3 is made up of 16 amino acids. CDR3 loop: CASEKDRGSGANVLTF. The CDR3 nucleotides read TGTGCCAGCGAGAAGGACAGGGGGTCTGGGGCCAACGTCCTGACTTTC.

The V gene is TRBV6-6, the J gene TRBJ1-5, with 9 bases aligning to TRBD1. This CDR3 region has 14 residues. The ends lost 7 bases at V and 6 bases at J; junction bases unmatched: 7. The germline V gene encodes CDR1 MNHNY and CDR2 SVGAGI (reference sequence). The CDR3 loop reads CASTWDREGQPQHF. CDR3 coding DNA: TGTGCCAGCACCTGGGACAGGGAGGGTCAGCCCCAGCATTTT.

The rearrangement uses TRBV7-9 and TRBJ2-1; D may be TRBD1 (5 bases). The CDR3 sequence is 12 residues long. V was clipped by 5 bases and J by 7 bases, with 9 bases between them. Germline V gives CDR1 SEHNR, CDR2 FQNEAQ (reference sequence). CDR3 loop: CASSQQGNEQFF. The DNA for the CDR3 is TGTGCCAGCAGCCAGCAGGGTAATGAGCAGTTCTTC.

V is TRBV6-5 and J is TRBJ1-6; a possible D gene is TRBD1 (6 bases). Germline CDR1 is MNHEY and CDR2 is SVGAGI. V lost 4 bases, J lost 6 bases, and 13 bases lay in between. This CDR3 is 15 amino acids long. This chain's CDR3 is CASSSGDTGNSPLHF. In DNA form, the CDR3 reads TGTGCCAGCAGTTCAGGGGATACGGGTAATTCACCCCTCCACTTT.

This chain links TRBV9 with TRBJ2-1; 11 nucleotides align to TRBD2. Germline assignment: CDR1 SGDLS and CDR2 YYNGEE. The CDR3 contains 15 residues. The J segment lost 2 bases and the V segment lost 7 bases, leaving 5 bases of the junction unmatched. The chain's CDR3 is CASGGTSGTYNEQFF. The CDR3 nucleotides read TGTGCCAGCGGAGGGACTAGCGGCACCTACAATGAGCAGTTCTTC.

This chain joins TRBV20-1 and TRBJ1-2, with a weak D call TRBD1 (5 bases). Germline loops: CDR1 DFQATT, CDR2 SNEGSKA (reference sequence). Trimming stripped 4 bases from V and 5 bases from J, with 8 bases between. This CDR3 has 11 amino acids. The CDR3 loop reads CSATGLYGYTF. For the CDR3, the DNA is TGCAGTGCTACGGGACTTTATGGCTACACCTTC.

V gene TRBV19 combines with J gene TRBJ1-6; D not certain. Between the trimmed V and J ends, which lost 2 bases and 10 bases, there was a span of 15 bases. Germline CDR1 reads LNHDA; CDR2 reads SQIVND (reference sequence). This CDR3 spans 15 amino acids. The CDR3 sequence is CASSISPDSTSPLHF. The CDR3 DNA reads TGTGCCAGTAGTATATCACCGGACTCAACCTCACCCCTCCACTTT.

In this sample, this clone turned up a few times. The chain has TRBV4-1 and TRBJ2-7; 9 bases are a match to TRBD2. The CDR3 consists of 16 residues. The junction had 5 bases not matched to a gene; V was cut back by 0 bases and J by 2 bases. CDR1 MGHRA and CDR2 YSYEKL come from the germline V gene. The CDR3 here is CASSQDRIAGAYEQYF. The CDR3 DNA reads TGCGCCAGCAGCCAAGATAGGATAGCGGGGGCCTACGAGCAGTACTTC.

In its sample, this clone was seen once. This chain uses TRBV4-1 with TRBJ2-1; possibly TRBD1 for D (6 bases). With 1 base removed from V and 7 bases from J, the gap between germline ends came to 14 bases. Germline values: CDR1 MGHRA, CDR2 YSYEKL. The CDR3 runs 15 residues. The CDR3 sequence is CASSQGGQGLNEQFF. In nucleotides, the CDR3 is TGCGCCAGCAGCCAAGGGGGGCAGGGGTTGAATGAGCAGTTCTTC.

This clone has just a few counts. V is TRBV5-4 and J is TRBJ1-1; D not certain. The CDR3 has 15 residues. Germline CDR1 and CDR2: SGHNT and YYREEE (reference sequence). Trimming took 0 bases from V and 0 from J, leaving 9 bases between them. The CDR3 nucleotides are TGTGCCAGCAGCTTGGAGGAGCGGATGAACACTGAAGCTTTCTTT. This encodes CASSLEERMNTEAFF. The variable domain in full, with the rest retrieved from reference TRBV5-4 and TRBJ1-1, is ETGVTQSPTHLIKTRGQQVTLRCSSQSGHNTVSWYQQALGQGPQFIFQYYREEENGRGNFPPRFSGLQFPNYSSELNVNALELDDSALYLCASSLEERMNTEAFFGQGTRLTVV.

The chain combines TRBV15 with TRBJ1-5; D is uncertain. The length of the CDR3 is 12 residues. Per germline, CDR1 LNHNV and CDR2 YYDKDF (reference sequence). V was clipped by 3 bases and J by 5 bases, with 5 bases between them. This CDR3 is CATSSRDQPQHF. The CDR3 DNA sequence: TGTGCCACCAGCAGCCGCGATCAGCCCCAGCATTTT.

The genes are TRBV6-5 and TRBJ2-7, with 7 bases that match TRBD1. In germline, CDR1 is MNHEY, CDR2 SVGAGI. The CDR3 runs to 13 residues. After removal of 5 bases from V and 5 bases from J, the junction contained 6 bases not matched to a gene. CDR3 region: CASSIDRVDEQYF. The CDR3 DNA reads TGTGCCAGCAGTATAGACAGGGTTGACGAGCAGTACTTC.

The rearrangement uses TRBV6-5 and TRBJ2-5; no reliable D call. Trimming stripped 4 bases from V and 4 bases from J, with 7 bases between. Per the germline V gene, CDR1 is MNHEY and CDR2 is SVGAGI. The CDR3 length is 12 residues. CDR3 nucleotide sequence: TGTGCCAGCAGTTCCATCGGAGAGACCCAGTACTTC. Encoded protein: CASSSIGETQYF.

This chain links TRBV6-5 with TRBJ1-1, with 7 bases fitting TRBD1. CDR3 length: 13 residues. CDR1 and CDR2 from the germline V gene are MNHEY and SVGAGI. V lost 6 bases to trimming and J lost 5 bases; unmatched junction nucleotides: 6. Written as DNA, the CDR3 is TGTGCCAGCAGAGCAACAGGGGTAACTGAAGCTTTCTTT. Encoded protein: CASRATGVTEAFF.

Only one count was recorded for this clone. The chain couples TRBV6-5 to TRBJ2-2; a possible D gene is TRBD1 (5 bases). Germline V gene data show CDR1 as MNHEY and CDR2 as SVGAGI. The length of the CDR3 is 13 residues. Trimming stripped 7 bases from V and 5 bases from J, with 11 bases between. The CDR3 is CASIRVGTGELFF. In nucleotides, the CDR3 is TGTGCCAGCATCAGGGTTGGGACCGGGGAGCTGTTTTTT.

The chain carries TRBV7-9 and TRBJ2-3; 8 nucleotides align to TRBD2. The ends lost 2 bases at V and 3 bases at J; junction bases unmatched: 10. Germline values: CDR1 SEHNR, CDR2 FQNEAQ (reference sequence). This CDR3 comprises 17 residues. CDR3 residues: CASSLLAGGTRTDTQYF. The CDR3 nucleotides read TGTGCCAGCAGCTTATTGGCGGGGGGCACTAGGACAGATACGCAGTATTTT.

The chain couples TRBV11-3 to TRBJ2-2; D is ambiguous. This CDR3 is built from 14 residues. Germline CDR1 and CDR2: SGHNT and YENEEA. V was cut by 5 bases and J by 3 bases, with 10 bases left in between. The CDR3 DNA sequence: TGTGCCAGCAGCCCCGGCAGGTACACCGGGGAGCTGTTTTTT. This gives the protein CASSPGRYTGELFF.